These 24 T cell receptor beta chains came from one sample sequenced in a study of preoperative IRX-2 immunotherapy in early breast cancer. The treatment is: preoperative locoregional IRX-2 cytokine immunotherapy. Repertoires were generated with immunoSEQ multiplex PCR, while TCRdb's copy carries only in-frame clones and drops some. The sample consists of around 25,000 clones, about 95% of them appearing once. The specimen comprised tumor tissue, sampled after IRX-2 immunotherapy. These receptor sequences come from a human donor with breast cancer.

In its sample, this clone was seen once. The chain has TRBV29-1 and TRBJ2-5; unclear D gene. CDR1 is SQVTM, CDR2 ANQGSEA, per germline. Trimming took off 7 bases at V and 2 bases at J, with 11 bases between the two ends. This CDR3 has 12 amino acids. The CDR3 DNA reads as TGCAGCGCCGTCGGGCTGCAAGAGACCCAGTACTTC. It is translated as CSAVGLQETQYF.

The V and J genes are TRBV6-5 and TRBJ1-1; perhaps TRBD1 as D (5 bases). Germline loops: CDR1 MNHEY, CDR2 SVGAGI. Between the trimmed V and J ends, which lost 2 bases and 0 bases, there was a span of 10 bases. The CDR3 is made up of 15 amino acids. CDR3 nucleotide sequence: TGTGCCAGCAGTTACCCGGGACTGATGAACACTGAAGCTTTCTTT. Encoded protein: CASSYPGLMNTEAFF.

The rearrangement links TRBV6-5 to TRBJ2-7, with a tentative D call TRBD1 (5 bases). Deletions cut 0 bases from V and 5 bases from J, with 14 bases between. Germline assignment: CDR1 MNHEY and CDR2 SVGAGI. The CDR3 loop spans 15 amino acids. Here the CDR3 reads CASSYSAGRRHEQYF. The DNA for the CDR3 is TGTGCCAGCAGTTACTCGGCAGGGCGGCGCCACGAGCAGTACTTC.

This chain joins TRBV7-3 and TRBJ2-1; 7 bases align to TRBD2. Looked up from germline, CDR1 is SGHTA and CDR2 is FQGTGA. V gave up 5 bases and J gave up 1 base; unmatched junction bases: 2. This CDR3 comprises 14 residues. CDR3 region: CASSRLASYNEQFF. In DNA, the CDR3 is TGTGCCAGCAGCCGACTAGCATCCTACAATGAGCAGTTCTTC.

The chain has TRBV21-1 and TRBJ2-7; the D call TRBD2 from the table was never checked on the DNA. TRBV21-1 counts as a pseudogene. The CDR3 contains 11 residues. The CDR3 DNA reads TGTGCCAGCAGCCCGTCCTACGAGCAGTACTTC. This sequence encodes CASSPSYEQYF.

The rearrangement joins TRBV6-6 to TRBJ2-3; 7 positions agree with TRBD1. In germline, CDR1 is MNHNY, CDR2 SVGAGI (reference sequence). After removal of 2 bases from V and 4 bases from J, the junction contained 9 bases not matched to a gene. This CDR3 contains 16 residues. In nucleotides, the CDR3 is TGTGCCAGCAGTTACCCAAGGGGTCAGGGGGCAGATACGCAGTATTTT. Protein product: CASSYPRGQGADTQYF.

This clone was recorded once. The chain recombines TRBV27 with TRBJ2-5, with D perhaps matching TRBD2 (6 bases). CDR3 length: 17 amino acids. Germline V lookup: CDR1 MNHEY, CDR2 SMNVEV (reference sequence). The V and J ends lost 3 bases and 5 bases respectively, with 22 bases between them. The CDR3 here is CASSFGGIGRLWETQYF. CDR3 bases: TGTGCCAGCAGTTTTGGGGGGATAGGCCGGTTATGGGAGACCCAGTACTTC.

The V call is TRBV27, the J call TRBJ1-3, with 8 positions matching TRBD1. V was pared by 9 bases and J by 0 bases, with 4 bases of the junction left unmatched. The CDR3 sequence is 14 residues long. Germline V gives CDR1 MNHEY, CDR2 SMNVEV (reference sequence). CDR3 sequence: CASGDRHSGNTIYF. The CDR3 DNA sequence: TGTGCCAGTGGGGACAGGCACTCTGGAAACACCATATATTTT.

The genes are TRBV18 and TRBJ1-2, with 7 bases that match TRBD1. CDR3 length: 13 amino acids. CDR1 KGHSH and CDR2 LQKENI come from the germline V gene. V was clipped by 6 bases and J by 5 bases; unmatched bases: 6. The CDR3 DNA is TGTGCCAGCTCCCTAGGACAGGAGTATGGCTACACCTTC. This encodes CASSLGQEYGYTF.

This chain uses TRBV28 with TRBJ2-7; TRBD2 aligns across 9 bases. CDR1 and CDR2 from the germline V gene are MDHEN and SYDVKM. The CDR3 contains 14 residues. J lost 3 bases, V lost 2 bases, and 2 bases had no gene match. In DNA form, the CDR3 reads TGTGCCAGCAGTTTACTAGCGGGGTTCTACGAGCAGTACTTC. The encoded protein is CASSLLAGFYEQYF.

V usage is TRBV27 and J usage is TRBJ2-7; the D gene is possibly TRBD1 (8 bases). V was shortened by 6 bases and J by 0 bases, with 15 bases between the two germline ends. CDR1 and CDR2 from the germline V gene are MNHEY and SMNVEV (reference sequence). The CDR3 length is 15 residues. CDR3 DNA: TGTGCCAGCAGCGGACAGGGAGGGAGCTCCTACGAGCAGTACTTC. This codes for CASSGQGGSSYEQYF.

This chain connects TRBV5-4 to TRBJ1-2; D is possibly TRBD1 (5 bases). The germline CDR1 and CDR2 sequences are SGHNT and YYREEE (reference sequence). V was clipped by 0 bases and J by 2 bases, with 8 bases between them. The CDR3 is made up of 14 amino acids. DNA for the CDR3: TGTGCCAGCAGCTTGGAGCAGGGCAACTATGGCTACACCTTC. Encoded protein: CASSLEQGNYGYTF. The full variable domain, rest sourced from reference TRBV5-4 and TRBJ1-2, is ETGVTQSPTHLIKTRGQQVTLRCSSQSGHNTVSWYQQALGQGPQFIFQYYREEENGRGNFPPRFSGLQFPNYSSELNVNALELDDSALYLCASSLEQGNYGYTFGSGTRLTVV.

The CDR3 region is CASSLGGSTGELFF. The CDR3 DNA sequence: TGTGCCAGCAGCTTAGGAGGGAGCACCGGGGAGCTGTTTTTT. The genes are TRBV7-6 and TRBJ2-2, with D perhaps matching TRBD2 (5 bases). The germline V and J ends were trimmed by 1 base and 4 bases, with 7 bases remaining between them. The germline V gene encodes CDR1 SGHVS and CDR2 FNYEAQ. The CDR3 contains 14 residues.

The V and J genes are TRBV10-3 and TRBJ1-5; D is unclear. Germline V lookup: CDR1 ENHRY, CDR2 SYGVKD. The CDR3 has 12 amino acids. The V end lost 3 bases, the J end lost 2 bases, and 2 bases lay between the germline ends. This CDR3 is CAISEGNQPQHF. The CDR3 region has the DNA TGTGCCATCAGTGAAGGCAATCAGCCCCAGCATTTT.

The CDR3 coding sequence is TGTGCCTGGAGCCCGGGGAAGCGTACCGGGGAGCTGTTTTTT. This sequence encodes CAWSPGKRTGELFF. This chain connects TRBV30 to TRBJ2-2; a weak D match, TRBD2 (5 bases). Looked up from germline, CDR1 is GTSNPN and CDR2 is SVGIG (reference sequence). The V and J ends lost 3 bases and 5 bases respectively, with 13 bases between them. CDR3 length: 14 amino acids. Drawing the rest from reference TRBV30 and TRBJ2-2, the complete variable domain is SQTIHQWPATLVQPVGSPLSLECTVEGTSNPNLYWYRQAAGRGLQLLFYSVGIGQISSEVPQNLSASRPQDRQFILSSKKLLLSDSGFYLCAWSPGKRTGELFFGEGSRLTVL.

The gene calls are TRBV5-4 and TRBJ2-3; D is unresolved. Per the germline V gene, CDR1 is SGHNT and CDR2 is YYREEE (reference sequence). The length of the CDR3 is 14 residues. V dropped 2 bases and J dropped 3 bases, with 10 bases sitting between them. This CDR3 is CASSFLASTDTQYF. In nucleotides, the CDR3 is TGTGCCAGCAGCTTTCTGGCAAGTACAGATACGCAGTATTTT.

This clone was counted a single time. The chain recombines TRBV19 with TRBJ2-2; 11 bases agree with TRBD2. The CDR3 extends over 20 amino acids. From germline, CDR1 is LNHDA and CDR2 SQIVND (reference sequence). CDR3: CATVRRQGAASGGFTGELFF. CDR3 nucleotide sequence: TGTGCTACTGTGCGGCGGCAGGGAGCGGCTAGCGGGGGGTTCACCGGGGAGCTGTTTTTT.

V usage is TRBV6-5 and J usage is TRBJ2-1; a possible D gene is TRBD2 (5 bases). CDR1 is MNHEY and CDR2 is SVGAGI in the germline V gene. V was cut by 0 bases and J by 10 bases, with 19 bases left in between. The CDR3 extends over 16 amino acids. The CDR3 sequence: CASSYSGLSSRGEQFF. As DNA, the CDR3 is TGTGCCAGCAGTTACTCGGGGTTGAGCTCTCGAGGGGAGCAGTTCTTC.

This clone was seen once. The rearrangement uses TRBV25-1 and TRBJ2-3; D ambiguous. V was clipped by 6 bases and J by 15 bases, with 22 bases between them. The CDR3 is 13 amino acids. Germline assignment: CDR1 MGHDK and CDR2 SYGVNS. Here the CDR3 DNA reads TGTGCCAGCAGCCAACTAAGAGGCCCTCCTTTCTATTTT. This translates into CASSQLRGPPFYF. Based on the CDR3 plus reference TRBV25-1 and TRBJ2-3, the full variable domain is EADIYQTPRYLVIGTGKKITLECSQTMGHDKMYWYQQDPGMELHLIHYSYGVNSTEKGDLSSESTVSRIRTEHFPLTLESARPSHTSQYLCASSQLRGPPFYFGPGTRLTVL.

This rearrangement joins TRBV5-8 to TRBJ2-3; 8 bases agree with TRBD1. The germline V gene has CDR1 SGHTS and CDR2 YDEGEE. The CDR3 runs to 15 residues. The ends lost 3 bases at V and 3 bases at J; junction bases unmatched: 6. In DNA form, the CDR3 reads TGTGCCAGCAGCTCAACAGGGGGTCGTACAGATACGCAGTATTTT. Translation gives CASSSTGGRTDTQYF.

The CDR3 here is CASSDGTGGSYEQYF. The CDR3 DNA reads as TGTGCCAGCAGTGATGGGACAGGGGGCTCCTACGAGCAGTACTTC. The V and J genes are TRBV6-1 and TRBJ2-7, with TRBD1 matching 11 bases. Germline V gene sequence: CDR1 MNHNS, CDR2 SASEGT. This CDR3 spans 15 amino acids. J lost 0 bases, V lost 3 bases, and 1 base had no gene match.

This rearrangement joins TRBV14 to TRBJ2-5; TRBD2 matches 12 bases. The germline gives CDR1 SGHDN, CDR2 FVKESK. V dropped 3 bases and J dropped 3; count of bases not matched to a gene: 5. This CDR3 has 16 residues. The CDR3 sequence is CASSHWTSGIKETQYF. CDR3 DNA sequence: TGTGCCAGCAGCCACTGGACTAGCGGGATTAAAGAGACCCAGTACTTC.

CDR3 in amino acids: CASSLEGGAFRYEQFF. In nucleotides, the CDR3 is TGTGCCAGCAGCTTAGAAGGGGGGGCCTTTCGTTATGAGCAGTTCTTC. The chain joins TRBV7-8 to TRBJ2-1; TRBD2 is a possible D gene (7 bases). Germline assignment: CDR1 SGHVS and CDR2 FQNEAQ. The CDR3 spans 16 residues. Deletions cut 1 base from V and 8 bases from J, with 18 bases between. The variable domain in full, with the rest retrieved from reference TRBV7-8 and TRBJ2-1, is GAGVSQSPRYKVAKRGQDVALRCDPISGHVSLFWYQQALGQGPEFLTYFQNEAQLDKSGLPSDRFFAERPEGSVSTLKIQRTQQEDSAVYLCASSLEGGAFRYEQFFGPGTRLTVL.

Of note for this clone: This specimen includes other DNA sequences encoding the same CDR3. The chain recombines TRBV27 with TRBJ1-6, with unresolved D. There are 13 residues in the CDR3. Trimming took off 5 bases at V and 3 bases at J, with 5 bases between the two ends. Germline V gives CDR1 MNHEY, CDR2 SMNVEV (reference sequence). For the CDR3, the DNA is TGTGCCAGCAGTGCTTACTATAATTCACCCCTCCACTTT. This translates into CASSAYYNSPLHF.